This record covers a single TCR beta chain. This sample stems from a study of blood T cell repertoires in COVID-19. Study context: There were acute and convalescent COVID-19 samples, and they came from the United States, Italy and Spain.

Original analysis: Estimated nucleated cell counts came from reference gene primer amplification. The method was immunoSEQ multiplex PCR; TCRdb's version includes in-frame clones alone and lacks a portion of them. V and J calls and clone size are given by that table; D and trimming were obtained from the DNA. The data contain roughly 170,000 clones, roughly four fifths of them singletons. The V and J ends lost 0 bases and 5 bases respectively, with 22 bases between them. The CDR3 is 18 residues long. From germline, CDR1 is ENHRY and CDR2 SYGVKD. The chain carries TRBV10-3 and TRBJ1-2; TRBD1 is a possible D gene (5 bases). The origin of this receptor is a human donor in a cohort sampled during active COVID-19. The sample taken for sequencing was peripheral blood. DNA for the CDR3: TGTGCCATCAGTGAGTCCCTCGGGGGAGTCTCCCTAAAGTATGGCTACACCTTC. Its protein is CAISESLGGVSLKYGYTF.